The rows below give T cell receptor beta chains drawn from one sample of a study of beta chain features in type 1 diabetes. Sequenced by immunoSEQ multiplex PCR; TCRdb stores in-frame clones only, minus some. The sample lists hundreds of thousands of clones; less than 10% were seen once. The sequenced material came from central memory CD4+ T cells from blood. The receptors shown here come from a young woman in good health. CDR3s leave out the opening cysteine and the closing phenylalanine or tryptophan. D genes are given only for firm matches.

D gene | CDR3 length | V gene | CDR3 protein
. | 13 | TRBV6-6 | ASSSLVSGANVLT
. | 13 | TRBV11-2 | ASSLGSWGNQPQH
. | 9 | TRBV5-4 | ASSRNQPQH
TRBD1 | 14 | TRBV7-2 | ASSPSRGTGGYEQY
. | 11 | TRBV10-3 | AISPEGRLPQH
. | 11 | TRBV5-1 | ASAGITTDTQY
. | 12 | TRBV27 | ASSRRDSEDEQY
. | 11 | TRBV9 | ASSFPTTGELF
. | 14 | TRBV7-7 | ASSQLRAVGNQPQH
. | 13 | TRBV19 | ASSETGNSYNEQF
TRBD2 | 14 | TRBV7-2 | ASRTGTSAAYNEQF
. | 14 | TRBV5-1 | ASPGRGNGSGDTQY
. | 15 | TRBV7-6 | ASSPRGRGMSTDTQY
TRBD1 | 13 | TRBV11-2 | ASRTGAVTYNEQF
. | 15 | TRBV9 | ASSPRQVRSGNTEAF
. | 9 | TRBV28 | ASSLSGKLF
. | 14 | TRBV4-2 | ASSPQRSERLDTQY
TRBD1 | 16 | TRBV14 | ASSRDLPGTGSNNEQF
. | 15 | TRBV4-3 | ASSQALPVLAKNIQY
TRBD1 | 13 | TRBV15 | ATSRGGQGQETQY